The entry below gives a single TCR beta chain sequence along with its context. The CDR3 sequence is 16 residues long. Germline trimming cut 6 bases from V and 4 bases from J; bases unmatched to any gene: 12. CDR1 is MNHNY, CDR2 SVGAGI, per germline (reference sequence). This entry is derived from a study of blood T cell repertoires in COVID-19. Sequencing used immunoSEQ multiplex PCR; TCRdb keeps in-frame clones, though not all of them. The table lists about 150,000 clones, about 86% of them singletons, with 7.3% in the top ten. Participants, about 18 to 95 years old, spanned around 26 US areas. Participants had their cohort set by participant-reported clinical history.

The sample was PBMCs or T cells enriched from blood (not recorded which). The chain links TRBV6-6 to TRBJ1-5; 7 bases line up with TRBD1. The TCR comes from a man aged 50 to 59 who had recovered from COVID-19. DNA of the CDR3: TGTGCCAGCAGCCCAGGGGGTCAGAGACCAAATCAGCCCCAGCATTTT. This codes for CASSPGGQRPNQPQHF.